This T cell receptor (beta chain) was profiled in a study of shared clonotypes between healthy human individuals. Broader study findings: Clonotype sharing across donors was expected to vary with sequencing depth.

The study drew all its donors from Caucasian adults living in Nashville, Tennessee. CDR3 length equals 12 residues. Germline values: CDR1 LNHDA, CDR2 SQIVND (reference sequence). Trimming shortened V by 3 bases and J by 11 bases, and 11 bases separated the two germline ends. Deep was the level at which the assay was run. The protocol was immunoSEQ multiplex PCR, while the TCRdb copy is restricted to in-frame clones and leaves out a portion. Among 450,000 to 500,000 clones listed, roughly 85% were seen once. Regarding this clone: The antigen is not known.

The sample comprised PBMCs. The clonotype originates from a woman aged 40 to 55 in good health. Some clones in this sample may be carry-over from other donors' samples. The chain employs TRBV19 and TRBJ1-5; D is ambiguous. The CDR3 loop is CASSIARGAQHF. CDR3 bases: TGTGCCAGTAGTATTGCACGCGGGGCCCAGCATTTT. The whole variable domain, filled in from reference TRBV19 and TRBJ1-5, reads DGGITQSPKYLFRKEGQNVTLSCEQNLNHDAMYWYRQDPGQGLRLIYYSQIVNDFQKGDIAEGYSVSREKKESFPLTVTSAQKNPTAFYLCASSIARGAQHFGDGTRLSIL.